Listed below are T cell receptor beta chains from one sample, sequenced in a study of radiation and T cells in renal cell carcinoma. Sequencing was performed with immunoSEQ multiplex PCR; in TCRdb, only in-frame clones are kept and a portion is missing. The data contain around 140,000 clones, less than 90% of them singletons. The starting material was blood, obtained from a patient whose treatment included radiotherapy and nephrectomy. The receptors were gathered from a woman aged 50 to 65 with renal cell carcinoma. Both conserved end residues are part of each CDR3. The listing skips clone size in some rows; elsewhere it reads once, few, many or a size class.

>TRBJ1-3|-|TRBV30
CAWTGGSGNTIYF
>TRBJ1-5|once|TRBV19
CASSINHWQPQHF
>TRBJ2-7|-|TRBV5-1
CASSLGTFDEQYF
>TRBJ2-3|-|TRBV19
CASTRWGSTDTQYF
>TRBJ1-6|-|TRBV7-2
CASSPGQQSPLHF
>TRBJ2-7|-|TRBV6-5
CASSYGGTGSYEQYF
>TRBJ1-3|once|TRBV7-2
CASSSRTENTIYF
>TRBJ2-3|-|TRBV19
CASSRTGTSTDTQYF
>TRBJ1-4|few|TRBV29-1
CSVGLGGPNEKLFF
>TRBJ1-1|-|TRBV5-1
CASSLGEPRGSEAFF
>TRBJ2-7|-|TRBV7-2
CASSLTGGDEQYF
>TRBJ2-2|few|TRBV4-1
CASSQGAEGLSGELFF
>TRBJ1-2|-|TRBV5-1
CASSPGQGFTTF